A selection of T cell receptor beta chains follows, all from one sample in a study of post-analysis software for immune sequencing data. TCRdb analysed the PCR reads with MiXCR anew, one entry per CDR3 protein. There are 400,000 to 500,000 distinct CDR3 sequences in the sample; 39% occur only once, and under 9% lies in the top ten. What was sequenced was blood. These receptor sequences come from a girl aged 2-9 years with multiple sclerosis. The CDR3 runs from the conserved cysteine through the conserved F or W. The D gene is left open where the match is weak. Clone size is given for some rows only: seen once, a few or many times, or a class if the clone is expanded.

size	V	J	D	DNA	CDR3
-	TRBV5-1	TRBJ2-7	-	TGCGCCAGCAGCGCGCGACAGGCCCCCTACGAGCAGTACTTC	CASSARQAPYEQYF
-	TRBV7-2	TRBJ2-1	TRBD2	TGTGCCAGCAGCCCCCAAGCGGGACTAGCGGGGGGCAATGAGCAGTTCTTC	CASSPQAGLAGGNEQFF
-	TRBV28	TRBJ2-1	TRBD2	TGTGCCAGCAGTTTAGCGGGAGGGCCGGGTCCTGAGCAGTTCTTC	CASSLAGGPGPEQFF
-	TRBV10-2	TRBJ2-7	-	TGCGCCAGCAGTTCAGAGTTGGGGGTGATTTGCGAGCAGTACTTC	CASSSELGVICEQYF
-	TRBV7-2	TRBJ2-1	TRBD2	TGTGCCAGCAAGACTAGCGGGCCCTACAATGAGCAGTTCTTC	CASKTSGPYNEQFF
-	TRBV28	TRBJ2-3	-	TGTGCCAGCAGTTTAGGGGGAAGGTTGCAGTATTTT	CASSLGGRLQYF
-	TRBV6-2/TRBV6-3	TRBJ2-5	-	TGTGCCACCTCTGACCCGGGAGCGGGTAAGGAAGAGACCCAGTACTTC	CATSDPGAGKEETQYF
few	TRBV7-2	TRBJ1-2	-	TGTGCCAGCAGCTTAACCCGCCCTTCTGGCTGGAGCGACTATGGCTACACCTTC	CASSLTRPSGWSDYGYTF
few	TRBV20-1	TRBJ2-5	TRBD2	TGCAGTGCTAGGGGACTAGCGGTTTATAGGCAAGAGACCCAGTACTTC	CSARGLAVYRQETQYF
few	TRBV9	TRBJ2-2	-	TGTGCCAGCAGCGTAGGGGGCACCGGGGAGCTGTTTTTT	CASSVGGTGELFF
few	TRBV29-1	TRBJ2-7	-	TGCAGCGTAACTAGGAGGTACGAGCAGTACTTC	CSVTRRYEQYF
-	TRBV7-9	TRBJ1-6	-	TGTGCCAGCAGCACAGGGAACTCACCCCTCCACTTT	CASSTGNSPLHF
-	TRBV24-1	TRBJ2-1	-	TGTGCCACCAGTGATTTGCAAAACAATGAGCAGTTCTTC	CATSDLQNNEQFF
-	TRBV7-9	TRBJ1-1	-	TGTGCCAGCATCGCCGGGACTTTCGGGGTGAGGACTGAAGCTTTCTTT	CASIAGTFGVRTEAFF
-	TRBV7-2	TRBJ1-1	-	TGTGCCAGCAGCTTAATTGGACTTGACACTGAAGCTTTCTTT	CASSLIGLDTEAFF
few	TRBV10-3	TRBJ2-3	-	TGTGCCATCAGTGGGCCTCAAACTGGCAGGGCAGATACGCAGTATTTT	CAISGPQTGRADTQYF
-	TRBV5-1	TRBJ2-1	-	TGCGCCAGCAGCCCGTGGGGGATCGATGAGCAGTTCTTC	CASSPWGIDEQFF
-	TRBV7-2	TRBJ1-2	-	TGTGCCAGCAGCTTAGCTACGTCGAGGGTTGCCTATGGCTACACCTTC	CASSLATSRVAYGYTF
-	TRBV11-1	TRBJ2-1	TRBD2	TGTGCCAGCAGCTTAGGGACTAGCGGGAGTTATGAGCAGTTCTTC	CASSLGTSGSYEQFF
-	TRBV5-5	TRBJ2-1	-	TGTGCCAGCAGCTGGTCCGGGAGTGCGGATGAGCAGTTCTTC	CASSWSGSADEQFF
-	TRBV9	TRBJ1-6	-	TGTGCCAGCAGCTCCCATCCGGATCTTGCCGGTGGTTCACCCCTCCACTTT	CASSSHPDLAGGSPLHF
few	TRBV12-3/TRBV12-4	TRBJ2-5	TRBD2	TGTGCCAGCAGTTTAACCCTAGGACTAGCGGGGCGAGAAGAGACCCAGTACTTC	CASSLTLGLAGREETQYF
-	TRBV5-6	TRBJ2-3	-	TGTGCCAGCAGCGAGCCTGCCGGTCGCTGGGGTCCACAGTATTTT	CASSEPAGRWGPQYF
-	TRBV28	TRBJ2-6	-	TGTGCCAGCAGTTCCGTATCGTACTCTGGGGCCAACGTCCTGACTTTC	CASSSVSYSGANVLTF
-	TRBV4-3	TRBJ2-7	-	TGCGCCAGCAGCCAAGATATCAGCGCGGGCTACGAGCAGTACTTC	CASSQDISAGYEQYF
-	TRBV20-1	TRBJ2-3	TRBD2	TGCAGTGCTAGGTCATTAGCGGGGGGGCAAGATACGCAGTATTTT	CSARSLAGGQDTQYF
few	TRBV7-9	TRBJ2-1	-	TGTGCCAGCAGCACAAAGGAGCGGCGGGCCTCCTACAATGAGCAGTTCTTC	CASSTKERRASYNEQFF
-	TRBV7-2	TRBJ2-3	TRBD1	TGTGCCAGCAGTACAGGGGGCGTGTGGGATACGCAGTATTTT	CASSTGGVWDTQYF
-	TRBV28	TRBJ2-7	TRBD2	TGTGCCAGCAGTTTGGGGACTAGCGGGGTTCTCTACGAGCAGTACTTC	CASSLGTSGVLYEQYF
-	TRBV5-1	TRBJ2-1	-	TGCGCCAGCAGCTCCCCGGGACGGACTTACAATGAGCAGTTCTTC	CASSSPGRTYNEQFF
-	TRBV6-2/TRBV6-3	TRBJ2-1	-	TGTGCCAGCAGTTACTTTACGGGCGAGCAGTTCTTC	CASSYFTGEQFF
few	TRBV5-1	TRBJ1-2	TRBD1	TGCGCCAGCAGCGTCGGCCGGGACAGATGGAACTATGGCTACACCTTC	CASSVGRDRWNYGYTF
-	TRBV19	TRBJ2-7	-	TGTGCCAGTAGTGTCGACCGAACCTACGAGCAGTACTTC	CASSVDRTYEQYF
few	TRBV12-5	TRBJ2-5	-	TGTGCTAGTGGTCTCTGGGGCCAAGAGACCCAGTACTTC	CASGLWGQETQYF
-	TRBV6-5	TRBJ2-5	TRBD2	TGTGCCAGCAGCCTAATAGCGGGTGAGACGTCTGAGACCCAGTACTTC	CASSLIAGETSETQYF
few	TRBV28	TRBJ2-6	-	TGTGCCAGTCTGTCGAGGTGGTCCGGGGCCAACGTCCTGACTTTC	CASLSRWSGANVLTF